The TCR beta chain under discussion was sequenced for a study of T cell changes during pregnancy in multiple sclerosis. Deletions cut 4 bases from V and 11 bases from J, with 21 bases between. The V gene's germline CDR1 is MNHNS and CDR2 SASEGT. The CDR3 has 14 residues. The assay was immunoSEQ multiplex PCR, and TCRdb's table has in-frame clones only and misses some. The sample carries about 50,000 clones, about 93% recorded once. The material sequenced was CD4+ T cells from peripheral blood mononuclear cells, taken after pregnancy. The chain is built from TRBV6-1 and TRBJ2-7, with D tentatively TRBD2 (5 bases). This TCR was sampled from a female donor with multiple sclerosis, enrolled in a pregnancy study. CDR3: CASSAGDERTVEYF. In nucleotides, the CDR3 is TGTGCCAGCAGTGCCGGCGATGAAAGGACTGTGGAGTACTTC.